These 31 T cell receptor beta chains originate from one sample sequenced in a study of T cells in Graves' hyperthyroidism and ophthalmopathy. From RNA transcripts, TCR beta CDR3 regions were amplified. The HTBI primer set served for first-round RT-PCR of the TCR CDR3. TCRdb analysed the multiplex PCR reads with MiXCR anew, one entry per CDR3 protein. Counted here are some 620,000 distinct CDR3 sequences, 15% to 20% occurring once; the ten biggest clones make up 3.8%. Sequencing used blood. Every receptor here comes from a woman aged 30 to 39 with Graves' hyperthyroidism.

A single count supports this clonotype. The gene calls are TRBV27 and TRBJ2-1; 9 positions match TRBD2. This CDR3 region has 18 residues. Germline V gives CDR1 MNHEY, CDR2 SMNVEV (reference sequence). V lost 0 bases to trimming and J lost 4 bases; unmatched junction nucleotides: 10. CDR3 DNA sequence: TGTGCCAGCAGTTTATCGGTCGGGGCTAGCGGGACGTACAATGAGCAGTTCTTC. Protein sequence: CASSLSVGASGTYNEQFF.

This clonotype was seen more than once but under ten times. A junction end diverges from the germline sequence, so it may reflect a read error. The J gene is TRBJ2-1, the V gene TRBV18; a possible D gene is TRBD2 (6 bases). Germline loops: CDR1 KGHSH, CDR2 LQKENI. This CDR3 region has 16 residues. In DNA form, the CDR3 reads TGTGCCAGCTCACCAGATTACGGGAGCTCCTGCAATGAGCAGTTCTTC. It yields the protein CASSPDYGSSCNEQFF.

The chain carries TRBV27 and TRBJ1-6, with a weak D call TRBD1 (5 bases). Germline loops: CDR1 MNHEY, CDR2 SMNVEV (reference sequence). V was pared by 5 bases and J by 5 bases, with 10 bases between. This CDR3 has 14 amino acids. CDR3 residues: CASSPGSNNSPLHF. The CDR3 DNA reads as TGTGCCAGCAGTCCAGGGAGTAATAATTCACCCCTCCACTTT.

This clonotype has ten or more counts. The rearrangement links TRBV20-1 to TRBJ2-1; D call uncertain. Germline V lookup: CDR1 DFQATT, CDR2 SNEGSKA (reference sequence). Trimming removed 5 bases at V and 1 base at J, with 9 bases between. The CDR3 has 13 residues. CDR3 nucleotide sequence: TGCAGTGCTCTATCTCGATCCTACAATGAGCAGTTCTTC. Its translation: CSALSRSYNEQFF.

This chain links TRBV5-1 with TRBJ2-3; D is undetermined. This CDR3 region has 13 residues. Germline lookup yields CDR1 SGHRS and CDR2 YFSETQ. V lost 4 bases, J lost 2 bases, and 8 bases lay in between. This chain's CDR3 is CASSLHYTDTQYF. The CDR3 DNA reads TGCGCCAGCAGCCTACACTACACAGATACGCAGTATTTT.

The CDR3 loop is CASSPRQGTDTQYF. The DNA for the CDR3 is TGTGCCAGCAGCCCGAGACAGGGCACAGATACGCAGTATTTT. The chain recombines TRBV7-9 with TRBJ2-3; tentative D call: TRBD1 (6 bases). Trimming shortened V by 5 bases and J by 1 base, and 10 bases separated the two germline ends. Germline CDR1 reads SEHNR; CDR2 reads FQNEAQ (reference sequence). The CDR3 runs to 14 residues.

This clonotype showed up many times. V is TRBV24-1 and J is TRBJ2-5, with TRBD2 matching 7 bases. Germline lookup yields CDR1 KGHDR and CDR2 SFDVKD. The ends lost 5 bases at V and 3 bases at J; junction bases unmatched: 11. The CDR3 has 16 residues. The CDR3 loop is CATSGAAGELEETQYF. CDR3 DNA: TGTGCCACCAGTGGCGCGGCGGGGGAATTAGAAGAGACCCAGTACTTC.

This clonotype was detected many times. The chain couples TRBV9 to TRBJ2-7; 7 bases are a match to TRBD2. CDR1 and CDR2 (germline): SGDLS, YYNGEE. There are 15 residues in the CDR3. The V and J ends lost 0 bases and 4 bases, in that order; junction bases with no gene match: 7. The CDR3 coding sequence is TGTGCCAGCAGCGTAGGAGTCAGCGGGACTTACGAGCAGTACTTC. This translates into CASSVGVSGTYEQYF.

This chain uses TRBV4-3 with TRBJ2-1, with D possibly being TRBD2 (5 bases). The CDR3 is 15 residues long. V was pared by 0 bases and J by 4 bases, with 10 bases between. Looked up from germline, CDR1 is LGHNA and CDR2 is YSLEER. The CDR3: CASSQDSPGYNEQFF. CDR3 in DNA: TGCGCCAGCAGCCAAGATAGCCCGGGGTACAATGAGCAGTTCTTC.

V usage is TRBV9 and J usage is TRBJ2-1; 13 bases are a match to TRBD2. Germline CDR1 reads SGDLS; CDR2 reads YYNGEE. The CDR3 sequence is 17 residues long. J lost 7 bases, V lost 0 bases, and 7 bases had no gene match. The CDR3 is CASSVEGGTSGVNEQFF. CDR3 in DNA: TGTGCCAGCAGCGTAGAAGGGGGGACTAGCGGGGTGAATGAGCAGTTCTTC.

In this sample, this clonotype turned up many times. J is TRBJ2-7 and V is TRBV11-2; no clear D gene. This CDR3 region has 11 residues. Per germline, CDR1 SGHAT and CDR2 FQNNGV. V lost 5 bases and J lost 3, with 5 bases in between. Written as DNA, the CDR3 is TGTGCCAGCAGCCAATTCTACGAGCAGTACTTC. Its translation is CASSQFYEQYF.

This clonotype occurred many times. The chain links TRBV5-1 to TRBJ2-2; D is unresolved. Germline V gene lookup returns CDR1 SGHRS and CDR2 YFSETQ. This CDR3 is 14 amino acids long. Deletions cut 0 bases from V and 5 bases from J, with 8 bases between. CDR3 amino acids: CASSLVGETGELFF. The DNA of the CDR3 is TGCGCCAGCAGCTTGGTTGGGGAAACCGGGGAGCTGTTTTTT.

This clonotype appeared many times. This chain uses TRBV18 with TRBJ1-1, with D uncertain. The CDR3 spans 12 residues. Germline V CDR1 and CDR2: KGHSH, LQKENI. Trimming stripped 8 bases from V and 1 base from J, with 8 bases between. CDR3 in amino acids: CASHGSNTEAFF. The CDR3 region has the DNA TGTGCCAGCCACGGGTCGAACACTGAAGCTTTCTTT.

The CDR3 region is CASSLRHFSGQYF. In nucleotides, the CDR3 is TGTGCCAGCAGCCTAAGACATTTTTCAGGGCAGTACTTC. The genes are TRBV2 and TRBJ2-7, with D uncertain. There are 13 residues in the CDR3. Trimming left V 6 bases short and J 9 bases short, with 18 bases between. Germline V gene data show CDR1 as SNHLY and CDR2 as FYNNEI.

The chain is built from TRBV11-3 and TRBJ2-3; D perhaps matches TRBD2 (5 bases). Germline-derived CDR1 and CDR2 are SGHNT and YENEEA. CDR3 length equals 15 residues. V was clipped by 3 bases and J by 2 bases, with 12 bases between them. CDR3 sequence (DNA): TGTGCCAGCAGCTTGGATGTGCGGGTCACAGATACGCAGTATTTT. Amino acid sequence: CASSLDVRVTDTQYF.

The chain combines TRBV9 with TRBJ2-5; TRBD2 matches 11 bases. The V gene's germline CDR1 is SGDLS and CDR2 YYNGEE. The ends lost 3 bases at V and 4 bases at J; junction bases unmatched: 5. The CDR3 is made up of 15 amino acids. CDR3: CASSETGTSGETQYF. The CDR3 DNA reads as TGTGCCAGCAGCGAAACCGGGACTAGCGGAGAGACCCAGTACTTC.

This chain connects TRBV9 to TRBJ2-7, with 9 nucleotides matching TRBD2. The ends lost 0 bases at V and 0 bases at J; junction bases unmatched: 7. Per the germline V gene, CDR1 is SGDLS and CDR2 is YYNGEE. This CDR3 is built from 17 residues. CDR3 sequence reads: CASSVGDSGSFSYEQYF. The CDR3 DNA follows: TGTGCCAGCAGCGTAGGAGATAGCGGGAGCTTCTCCTACGAGCAGTACTTC.

This clonotype was seen only a few times. A much larger clone differs from this one at a single base, so this may be a read error. V usage is TRBV7-2 and J usage is TRBJ1-2, with 9 positions matching TRBD1. The length of the CDR3 is 15 residues. Per germline, CDR1 SGHTA and CDR2 FQGNSA. CDR3 sequence reads: CASSPPGQGRDGCTF. CDR3 in DNA: TGTGCCAGCAGCCCGCCGGGACAGGGAAGGGATGGCTGCACCTTC.

This clonotype appeared a few times. V is TRBV15 and J is TRBJ2-1, with a weak D call TRBD1 (6 bases). Germline V gene sequence: CDR1 LNHNV, CDR2 YYDKDF (reference sequence). This CDR3 is 16 amino acids long. V was trimmed by 1 base and J by 3 bases, leaving 13 bases between them. CDR3 sequence reads: CATSRGKGVGYNEQFF. The DNA of the CDR3 is TGTGCCACCAGCAGAGGAAAGGGGGTGGGCTACAATGAGCAGTTCTTC.

This clonotype was seen more than once but under ten times. The chain uses TRBV5-6 and TRBJ2-3; TRBD2 matches 10 bases. This CDR3 spans 16 amino acids. V shed 3 bases and J 2 bases; nucleotides not matched to a gene: 6. Per germline, CDR1 SGHDT and CDR2 YYEEEE. DNA of the CDR3: TGTGCCAGCAGCTCAGTTGGACTAGCGGCCACAGATACGCAGTATTTT. This gives the protein CASSSVGLAATDTQYF.

This clonotype was counted at least ten times. The CDR3 nucleotides are TGCAGTGCTCCAGGGCATCCTGAAGCTTTCTTT. As protein: CSAPGHPEAFF. J is TRBJ1-1 and V is TRBV20-1; a possible D gene is TRBD1 (5 bases). Germline V gene data show CDR1 as DFQATT and CDR2 as SNEGSKA (reference sequence). CDR3 size: 11 residues. The ends were cut back, 5 bases at V and 6 bases at J, with 10 bases in the middle.

This clonotype was picked up a small number of times. The CDR3 protein is CSAETGANYGYTF. For the CDR3, the DNA is TGCAGTGCCGAGACAGGAGCTAACTATGGCTACACCTTC. The chain recombines TRBV20-1 with TRBJ1-2, with a possible D match to TRBD1 (6 bases). V gave up 6 bases and J gave up 0 bases, with 11 bases separating them. From germline, CDR1 is DFQATT and CDR2 SNEGSKA (reference sequence). The CDR3 totals 13 residues.

The CDR3 DNA reads TGCAGCGTTCTTTTGTGGGTCGGGACCGGGGAGCTGTTTTTT. As protein: CSVLLWVGTGELFF. This sequence joins TRBV29-1 and TRBJ2-2; D gene uncertain. V dropped 5 bases and J dropped 5 bases, with 15 bases sitting between them. The CDR3 is made up of 14 amino acids. Germline-derived CDR1 and CDR2 are SQVTM and ANQGSEA.

This clonotype was seen at least ten times. CDR3 loop: CASSWDPNEQFF. The CDR3, as DNA: TGTGCCAGCTCATGGGACCCCAATGAGCAGTTCTTC. The rearrangement joins TRBV18 to TRBJ2-1; TRBD1 or TRBD2 may be the D gene (5 bases each). V was trimmed by 5 bases and J by 6 bases, leaving 8 bases between them. There are 12 residues in the CDR3. CDR1 KGHSH and CDR2 LQKENI come from the germline V gene.

This clonotype was seen a handful of times. The genes are TRBV5-1 and TRBJ1-2, with 10 bases fitting TRBD1. The CDR3 contains 14 residues. CDR1 is SGHRS and CDR2 is YFSETQ in the germline V gene. The trim removed 4 bases at V and 8 bases at J, leaving 8 bases unmatched. The CDR3 is CASSARTGGEGYTF. CDR3 coding DNA: TGCGCCAGCAGCGCCCGGACAGGGGGAGAAGGCTACACCTTC. The full variable domain, completed using reference TRBV5-1 and TRBJ1-2, is KAGVTQTPRYLIKTRGQQVTLSCSPISGHRSVSWYQQTPGQGLQFLFEYFSETQRNKGNFPGRFSGRQFSNSRSEMNVSTLELGDSALYLCASSARTGGEGYTFGSGTRLTVV.

V and J are TRBV30 and TRBJ1-4; 7 positions agree with TRBD1. The germline CDR1 and CDR2 sequences are GTSNPN and SVGIG (reference sequence). J was trimmed by 2 bases and V by 3 bases; bases with no gene match: 9. CDR3 size: 16 residues. CDR3 sequence reads: CAWRARGRVTNEKLFF. CDR3 coding DNA: TGTGCCTGGAGGGCTAGGGGGCGCGTCACTAATGAAAAACTGTTTTTT.

The rearrangement uses TRBV19 and TRBJ1-5, with D maybe TRBD1 (6 bases). Germline values: CDR1 LNHDA, CDR2 SQIVND (reference sequence). CDR3 size: 13 residues. V lost 5 bases and J 5 bases, leaving 10 bases between the germline ends. CDR3 coding DNA: TGTGCCAGTAGTGCGGCAGGGGATCAGCCCCAGCATTTT. Translation gives CASSAAGDQPQHF. Full variable domain (missing parts from reference TRBV19 and TRBJ1-5): DGGITQSPKYLFRKEGQNVTLSCEQNLNHDAMYWYRQDPGQGLRLIYYSQIVNDFQKGDIAEGYSVSREKKESFPLTVTSAQKNPTAFYLCASSAAGDQPQHFGDGTRLSIL.

In its sample, this clonotype was seen a few times. This chain joins TRBV24-1 and TRBJ2-1, with D unclear. The germline V and J ends were trimmed by 4 bases and 6 bases, with 9 bases remaining between them. This CDR3 contains 13 residues. CDR1 and CDR2 from the germline V gene are KGHDR and SFDVKD. The CDR3 DNA is TGTGCCACCAGTGAACCGGGTTTCAATGAGCAGTTCTTC. Translation: CATSEPGFNEQFF.

This clonotype was seen ten or more times. This chain joins TRBV4-2 and TRBJ2-7; TRBD2 is a possible D gene (5 bases). Trimming pared 0 bases from V and 5 bases from J, leaving 14 bases between. CDR1 is LGHNA and CDR2 is YNFKEQ in the germline V gene. The length of the CDR3 is 15 residues. CDR3 nucleotide sequence: TGTGCCAGCAGCCAAGATGGAACGGGATCAGACGAGCAGTACTTC. Translated: CASSQDGTGSDEQYF.

The genes are TRBV12-3 or TRBV12-4 and TRBJ2-6; TRBD1 aligns across 7 bases. The CDR3 is made up of 18 amino acids. Trimming cost V 6 bases and J 2 bases; bases outside gene matches: 13. The chain's CDR3 is CASSPRTPDRAGANVLTF. Here the CDR3 DNA reads TGTGCCAGCAGCCCACGTACCCCCGACAGGGCTGGGGCCAACGTCCTGACTTTC.

This clonotype was found once. The CDR3 spells CATSHEGRASGYTF. The CDR3 region has the DNA TGTGCCACCAGTCACGAAGGCAGGGCCTCTGGCTACACCTTC. This chain links TRBV24-1 with TRBJ1-2; possibly TRBD1 for D (5 bases). The germline V gene encodes CDR1 KGHDR and CDR2 SFDVKD. The V end lost 6 bases, the J end lost 7 bases, and 17 bases lay between the germline ends. CDR3 size: 14 residues.